This T cell receptor beta chain came from a study of cytomegalovirus exposure and HLA in healthy donors. Overall study findings and caveats: Trimming of TCR beta V- and J-genes showed a link, identified in a later analysis, to a missense DCLRE1C variant. Several V segments, TRBV6-2 and TRBV6-3 among them, could not be told apart and were dropped. 16,951 TCR beta sequences were associated with HLA alleles at 0.05 false discovery rate in a later analysis.

Per germline, CDR1 WNHNN and CDR2 SYGVQD (reference sequence). The CDR3 contains 14 residues. Comments on this clone: What it recognizes is unknown.

Amplification used 60 Vbeta primers and 13 Jbeta primers. The repertoire was sequenced with immunoSEQ multiplex PCR; TCRdb's copy has only in-frame clones and lacks some. The table has fewer than 130,000 clones, roughly 85% seen once; the top ten hold about 3.1%. Sequencing was carried out using PBMCs. This clonotype was sampled from a woman aged 40 to 50 in good health and CMV-seronegative. The chain has TRBV10-1 and TRBJ2-5; the D is unclear. Judging by the DNA end, TRBJ2-7 fits better; the J call may be wrong. The CDR3 DNA is TGCGCCAGCAGTGAGTCGATTGGAGATGGCGAGCAGTACTTC. Its translation is CASSESIGDGEQYF.